This T cell receptor (beta chain) is from a study of long-term antiretroviral therapy in people with HIV. Points from the study as a whole: On ART adherence, viral resistance or therapy changes, no data were available.

This clone was seen once. Its antigen is as yet unknown. V lost 0 bases and J lost 5; bases outside the gene matches: 9. The CDR3 length is 17 residues. Germline V gene sequence: CDR1 KGHSH, CDR2 LQKENI. Each donor provided at least one pre-ART PBMC sample and at least two post-ART PBMC samples. They ran version v3.0 of the immunoSEQ assay at survey level. Sequencing was directed toward about 35,000-55,000 T-cell genomes in each sample. Sequencing used immunoSEQ multiplex PCR; TCRdb keeps in-frame clones, though not all of them. The sample includes approximately 15,000 clones, more than 65% seen only once; the top ten take around 7.9%.

The source of this sequence is a man in his thirties or forties with HIV. Sequenced here: unsorted PBMCs, sampled 0.4 years after starting antiretroviral therapy. The chain links TRBV18 to TRBJ2-5; 10 bases are shared with TRBD1. The CDR3 DNA reads as TGTGCCAGCTCACCACCCCGGGACAGGGGTTCAAGGGAGACCCAGTACTTC. Residues: CASSPPRDRGSRETQYF.